This paragraph reports one T cell receptor beta chain. It lacks a known antigen. No qualities accompany the bases; no much larger clone lies one base away. The immunoSEQ Assay, a bias-controlled multiplex PCR, was used to amplify TCRbeta CDR3 regions from genomic DNA. As for how the authors treated the data: The number of nucleated cells in each sample was estimated from the amplification of reference gene primers within the assay. Sequence reads were collapsed and filtered to measure the absolute abundance of every unique TCRbeta CDR3 rearrangement. For each sample, productive Simpson clonality was calculated as the square root of Simpson's diversity index across productive rearrangements. The immuneACCESS repertoire file appears here via TCRdb, limited to in-frame rearrangements. These files lack a portion of the clones; in checked studies, under half of the deficit traces to unresolved V genes, and the cause of the others is not known. The DNA gave D and trimming, while V, J and clone size come from that table. Here the sample has some 82,000 clones; 81% occur a single time. 44% of the sample is in the top ten clones.

These data come from a study of blood T cell repertoires in COVID-19 (dated by TCRdb to the early 2020s). With regard to the full study: Samples from collaborators originated in the United States, Italy and Spain and spanned both the acute and convalescent phases of COVID-19. The prospective study material was composed of cDNA or gDNA derived from T cells, B-cell-depleted T cells, or PBMCs. Subjects who had been exposed to COVID-19, were actively infected with it, or had recovered from it provided the deeply sampled blood TCRbeta repertoires that made up the dataset. A freely available public database, intended as a resource for researchers studying the immune response to SARS-CoV-2, is where the repertoires were released. The samples were drawn from the first 160 participants of the ongoing ImmuneRACE study and from more than 1,000 subjects provided by 6 global collaborators. A de-identified subject ID, COVID-19 status, age in years and sex were almost always included in the sample metadata. Where available, HLA class I and class II types were obtained from metadata supplied by the sample provider rather than from assay-based typing.

Each collaborating institution followed its own protocols to collect whole blood in K2EDTA tubes. Collaborator samples were shipped for TCRbeta analysis as frozen whole blood, isolated PBMCs, or DNA extracted from either sample type. The CDR3 numbers 15 residues from cysteine through phenylalanine. The DNA shown is the 45-base CDR3, in frame from base 1. CDR1 DFQATT and CDR2 SNEGSKA are derived from the germline V gene (reference sequence). The trim is 3 bases for V and 11 bases for J, with a gap of 22 bases between the germline ends. The investigation overall reported the following: The quantity of clinical and demographic metadata differed by source and by participant and was supplied without curation.

This receptor was taken from an elderly man with acute or convalescent COVID-19. The sequenced material came from peripheral blood. The sequence joins TRBV20-1 to TRBJ1-4, with a tentative D gene TRBD1 over 5 matching bases. The DNA sequence reads TGCAGTGCTAGTGGGGCGTGGAACCGGCAAGAGAAACTGTTTTTT. It specifies CSASGAWNRQEKLFF.